These 14 T cell receptor beta chains were sequenced from one sample in a study of T cell responses to AZD1222 COVID-19 vaccine. Only in-frame clones appear in the TCRdb table, and some are missing; sequencing was by immunoSEQ multiplex PCR. The sample has roughly 100,000 clones; over 90% are singletons. The sequencing here drew on peripheral blood, taken on day 0 of AZD1222 vaccination. These receptors came from an adult in good health.

This chain connects TRBV5-1 to TRBJ2-5; 7 positions match TRBD2. Germline lookup yields CDR1 SGHRS and CDR2 YFSETQ. The CDR3 is made up of 16 amino acids. The V gene end was trimmed by 4 bases and the J gene end by 5 bases; junction bases not matched to a gene: 14. Written as DNA, the CDR3 is TGCGCCAGCAGCCAACCTAGCGGAGACGGATTGGAGACCCAGTACTTC. Protein sequence: CASSQPSGDGLETQYF.

V usage is TRBV6-1 and J usage is TRBJ2-7, with TRBD2 identical over 10 bases. The germline CDR1 and CDR2 sequences are MNHNS and SASEGT. CDR3 length equals 15 residues. V was pared by 3 bases and J by 5 bases, with 7 bases of the junction left unmatched. The CDR3 spells CASSDPSGRGNEQYF. CDR3 bases: TGTGCCAGCAGTGACCCCAGCGGGAGGGGCAACGAGCAGTACTTC.

This chain links TRBV7-9 with TRBJ2-3; the match to TRBD2 covers 16 bases. V lost 4 bases to trimming and J lost 6 bases; unmatched junction nucleotides: 7. Germline lookup yields CDR1 SEHNR and CDR2 FQNEAQ (reference sequence). The CDR3 loop spans 17 amino acids. CDR3 amino acids: CASSSGTSGRAGDTQYF. The DNA for the CDR3 is TGTGCCAGCAGCTCCGGGACTAGCGGGAGGGCCGGGGATACGCAGTATTTT.

The chain uses TRBV28 and TRBJ2-2; D possibly corresponds to TRBD2 (5 bases). Germline V gives CDR1 MDHEN, CDR2 SYDVKM. The CDR3 consists of 16 residues. V dropped 2 bases and J dropped 1 base, with 11 bases sitting between them. The CDR3 is CASSLDQRLNTGELFF. CDR3 bases: TGTGCCAGCAGTTTAGATCAGCGGTTGAACACCGGGGAGCTGTTTTTT. The full variable domain, with the rest looked up from reference TRBV28 and TRBJ2-2, is DVKVTQSSRYLVKRTGEKVFLECVQDMDHENMFWYRQDPGLGLRLIYFSYDVKMKEKGDIPEGYSVSREKKERFSLILESASTNQTSMYLCASSLDQRLNTGELFFGEGSRLTVL.

The chain couples TRBV28 to TRBJ2-5; 7 bases map to TRBD2. Germline assignment: CDR1 MDHEN and CDR2 SYDVKM. With 6 bases clipped from V and 2 bases from J, the junction kept 18 bases outside the gene matches. This CDR3 is built from 18 residues. The CDR3 protein is CASRRHKVAGVIQETQYF. The CDR3 region has the DNA TGTGCCAGCAGACGACATAAAGTGGCGGGGGTTATACAAGAGACCCAGTACTTC.

The chain links TRBV6-1 to TRBJ1-1; 9 bases are a match to TRBD1. This CDR3 has 15 residues. The J segment lost 2 bases and the V segment lost 3 bases, leaving 4 bases of the junction unmatched. Germline lookup yields CDR1 MNHNS and CDR2 SASEGT. The CDR3 loop is CASSDTGGRNTEAFF. In DNA form, the CDR3 reads TGTGCCAGCAGTGACACAGGGGGCCGTAACACTGAAGCTTTCTTT.

The chain carries TRBV18 and TRBJ2-5, with 10 bases identical to TRBD1. This CDR3 has 17 amino acids. Germline CDR1 is KGHSH and CDR2 is LQKENI. The V gene end was trimmed by 6 bases and the J gene end by 0 bases; junction bases not matched to a gene: 10. The CDR3 DNA is TGTGCCAGCTCGCAACGGACAGGGGGGCATCACCAAGAGACCCAGTACTTC. Translating it yields CASSQRTGGHHQETQYF.

This chain connects TRBV2 to TRBJ1-5, with 11 bases matching TRBD1. CDR3 length: 15 residues. The V segment lost 6 bases and the J segment 7 bases; nucleotides outside the gene matches: 8. The germline gives CDR1 SNHLY, CDR2 FYNNEI. The DNA for the CDR3 is TGTGCCAGCAGCGTGGGGACAGGGGGTCGGCAGCCCCAGCATTTT. It yields the protein CASSVGTGGRQPQHF.

V and J are TRBV12-3 or TRBV12-4 and TRBJ1-6; TRBD1 aligns across 7 bases. V lost 7 bases, J lost 7 bases, and 1 base stayed unmatched. The CDR3 has 12 residues. The CDR3, as DNA: TGTGCCAGCAAGACAGGGAATTCACCCCTCCACTTT. This gives the protein CASKTGNSPLHF.

This clone was seen a single time. The chain employs TRBV28 and TRBJ1-5, with a tentative D call TRBD1 (6 bases). V was shortened by 2 bases and J by 4 bases, with 9 bases between the two germline ends. CDR3 length: 14 amino acids. The germline CDR1 and CDR2 sequences are MDHEN and SYDVKM. CDR3 protein: CASSLGQLNQPQHF. The CDR3 nucleotides read TGTGCCAGCAGTTTAGGACAGCTGAATCAGCCCCAGCATTTT.

The chain links TRBV4-3 to TRBJ2-1, with D possibly being TRBD2 (6 bases). V was shortened by 0 bases and J by 0 bases, with 12 bases between the two germline ends. The CDR3 is made up of 17 amino acids. Germline V CDR1 and CDR2: LGHNA, YSLEER. CDR3 bases: TGCGCCAGCAGCCAAGAACCGGGACTGAGCTCCTACAATGAGCAGTTCTTC. Protein sequence: CASSQEPGLSSYNEQFF.

The rearrangement uses TRBV5-1 and TRBJ2-5; a weak D match, TRBD1 (5 bases). This CDR3 is 12 amino acids long. CDR1 is SGHRS, CDR2 YFSETQ, per germline. With 4 bases removed from V and 4 bases from J, the gap between germline ends came to 8 bases. Here the CDR3 reads CASSPGSETQYF. The CDR3 DNA follows: TGCGCCAGCAGCCCAGGGTCAGAGACCCAGTACTTC. Together with reference TRBV5-1 and TRBJ2-5, the CDR3 gives the full variable domain: KAGVTQTPRYLIKTRGQQVTLSCSPISGHRSVSWYQQTPGQGLQFLFEYFSETQRNKGNFPGRFSGRQFSNSRSEMNVSTLELGDSALYLCASSPGSETQYFGPGTRLLVL.

The gene calls are TRBV6-5 and TRBJ1-2; D might be TRBD1 (5 bases). CDR1 is MNHEY, CDR2 SVGAGI, per germline. V was clipped by 6 bases and J by 10 bases, with 15 bases between them. The CDR3 has 12 amino acids. In nucleotides, the CDR3 is TGTGCCAGCAGCCCCACAAGGGGATCCTACACCTTC. As protein: CASSPTRGSYTF.

This chain connects TRBV12-3 or TRBV12-4 to TRBJ2-1; D is possibly TRBD2 (5 bases). This CDR3 comprises 12 residues. The V end lost 2 bases, the J end lost 8 bases, and 7 bases lay between the germline ends. Here the CDR3 reads CASSLLGDEQFF. CDR3 sequence (DNA): TGTGCCAGCAGTTTACTCGGGGATGAGCAGTTCTTC.